These 3 T cell receptor beta chains share one sample of origin, sequenced in a study of T cells in Graves' hyperthyroidism and ophthalmopathy. Researchers amplified the TCR beta CDR3 regions from RNA transcripts. The HTBI primer set served for first-round RT-PCR of the TCR CDR3. A single record per CDR3 protein comes from TCRdb applying MiXCR to the multiplex PCR reads. The sample lists more than 550,000 distinct CDR3 sequences, around 15% occurring once. Sequencing was done on a sample of blood. The receptors here all came from a man aged 45-60 years with Graves' hyperthyroidism.

There are a few counts of this clonotype. V and J are TRBV6-6 and TRBJ2-3; the match to TRBD2 covers 10 bases. V gave up 0 bases and J gave up 4 bases; unmatched junction bases: 4. Per the germline V gene, CDR1 is MNHNY and CDR2 is SVGAGI (reference sequence). This CDR3 spans 16 amino acids. The CDR3 reads CASSYSLAGVSDTQYF. CDR3 DNA: TGTGCCAGCAGTTACTCGCTAGCGGGAGTATCAGATACGCAGTATTTT.

The chain uses TRBV18 and TRBJ1-1, with D possibly being TRBD1 (5 bases). CDR1 and CDR2 from the germline V gene are KGHSH and LQKENI. The CDR3 contains 16 residues. V was shortened by 3 bases and J by 4 bases, with 18 bases between the two germline ends. CDR3 loop: CASSPPNPGPSTEAFF. CDR3 nucleotides: TGTGCCAGCTCACCCCCAAACCCGGGACCGAGCACTGAAGCTTTCTTT.

This clonotype was seen many times. V usage is TRBV6-1 and J usage is TRBJ2-7; possibly TRBD2 for D (6 bases). The CDR3 runs 16 residues. Trimming left V 4 bases short and J 2 bases short, with 18 bases between. Germline lookup yields CDR1 MNHNS and CDR2 SASEGT. The CDR3 loop is CASSGPEGMFPYEQYF. CDR3 nucleotide sequence: TGTGCCAGCAGTGGACCGGAGGGGATGTTCCCCTACGAGCAGTACTTC.